This is a list of T cell receptor beta chains from one sample in a study of T cell changes during pregnancy in multiple sclerosis. Sequenced by immunoSEQ multiplex PCR; TCRdb stores in-frame clones only, minus some. Seen here are tens of thousands of clones, 90% observed once, and the top ten hold 1.4% to 1.5%. The sample was peripheral blood, taken in the first trimester of pregnancy. These receptors came from a female donor in good health, enrolled as a control in a pregnancy study. CDR3s include the opening cysteine and the closing phenylalanine or tryptophan. The D gene is left open where the match is weak. Only part of the rows carry a size: once, few, many, or a class if the clone is expanded.

abundance	v_gene	d_gene	j_gene	CDR3nt	CDR3aa
-	TRBV18	TRBD2	TRBJ2-1	TGTGCCAGCTCATCAATAAATGGACTAGTGGGGCAGTTCTTC	CASSSINGLVGQFF
-	TRBV2	TRBD1	TRBJ1-2	TGTGCCAGCACCCCGGACAGGCTTGGCTATGGCTACACCTTC	CASTPDRLGYGYTF
-	TRBV5-1	TRBD2	TRBJ2-7	TGCGCCAGCAGCTTGGTTGCGGGGGTCGTCGAGCAGTACTTC	CASSLVAGVVEQYF
-	TRBV4-1	TRBD2	TRBJ2-3	TGCGCCAGCAGCCAAGAATGGGCTAGCGGGGGGGCCCCAGATACGCAGTATTTT	CASSQEWASGGAPDTQYF
once	TRBV2	TRBD1	TRBJ2-7	TGTGCCAGCAGTCAGGACAGGGTAGGAGTGCGCGAGCAGTACTTC	CASSQDRVGVREQYF
once	TRBV7-9	TRBD1	TRBJ1-2	TGTGCCAGCGGCCACCCGGGGACAGTAGTTCACTATGGCTACACCTTC	CASGHPGTVVHYGYTF
-	TRBV30	-	TRBJ2-4	TGTGCCTGGGGCAGGGAAAACATTCAGTACTTC	CAWGRENIQYF
-	TRBV4-2	-	TRBJ1-2	TGTGCCAGCAGCCATGTAGGGGGGGACTATGGCTACACCTTC	CASSHVGGDYGYTF
-	TRBV18	TRBD1	TRBJ1-4	TGTGCCAGCTCACCATCGTCCGGGCCCCGGGACAGATGGGAAAAACTGTTTTTT	CASSPSSGPRDRWEKLFF
-	TRBV7-3	TRBD2	TRBJ2-2	TGTGCCAGCAGCCAGACGGGGGGGGCCACCGGGGAGCTGTTTTTT	CASSQTGGATGELFF
-	TRBV7-9	-	TRBJ1-1	TGTGCCATCCTCATGACAGATGCCACTGAAGCTTTCTTT	CAILMTDATEAFF
-	TRBV30	TRBD1	TRBJ2-2	TGTGCCTGGAAGGACAGGGCCCCCACCGGGGAGCTGTTTTTT	CAWKDRAPTGELFF
-	TRBV7-3	TRBD2	TRBJ2-3	TGTGCCAGCAGCTTGACTAGCACCGGGAGAGATACGCAGTATTTT	CASSLTSTGRDTQYF
-	TRBV15	-	TRBJ2-1	TGTGCCACCAGCCCTCGGAGGCTATTTAGCTACAATGAGCAGTTCTTC	CATSPRRLFSYNEQFF
-	TRBV20-1	-	TRBJ2-7	TGCAGTGCGACTAGGGACGAGCAGTACTTC	CSATRDEQYF
-	TRBV9	-	TRBJ1-3	TGTGCCAGCAGCGCACCGGGAATCTCTGGAAACACCATATATTTT	CASSAPGISGNTIYF
-	TRBV9	-	TRBJ2-3	TGTGCCAGCAGCCTACATCGGGGCAGGGGGGCCTCTAGCACAGATACGCAGTATTTT	CASSLHRGRGASSTDTQYF
-	TRBV7-2	-	TRBJ2-3	TGTGCCAGCAGCTTAAACACCCCCCCAGATACGCAGTATTTT	CASSLNTPPDTQYF
-	TRBV19	-	TRBJ1-1	TGTGCCAGTAGTACGGGAAGGAACACTGAAGCTTTCTTT	CASSTGRNTEAFF
-	TRBV5-6	-	TRBJ2-2	TGTGCCAGCCGTAGGTACGGGCGGGGAACCGGGGAGCTGTTTTTT	CASRRYGRGTGELFF
-	TRBV2	TRBD1	TRBJ2-3	TGTGCCAGCGGGGAAGTAGGGGGCTCGAGAGATACGCAGTATTTT	CASGEVGGSRDTQYF
-	TRBV10-3	-	TRBJ2-7	TGTGCCATCAGTCACGGGACACTGGGAACCTACGAGCAGTACTTC	CAISHGTLGTYEQYF
-	TRBV6-5	-	TRBJ2-3	TGTGCCAGCAGCGTCGGAGAGACAGATACGCAGTATTTT	CASSVGETDTQYF
-	TRBV13	-	TRBJ2-7	TGTGCCAGCAGCCCGCGGGTTCCCTACTACGAGCAGTACTTC	CASSPRVPYYEQYF
-	TRBV4-1	TRBD2	TRBJ2-1	TGCGCCAGCAGCCAGGCCGGGACTAGAAACAATGAGCAGTTCTTC	CASSQAGTRNNEQFF
-	TRBV6-5	-	TRBJ1-1	TGTGCCAGCACCCCCCCACAGAACACTGAAGCTTTCTTT	CASTPPQNTEAFF
few	TRBV5-1	TRBD1	TRBJ2-7	TGCGCCAGCAGCTTGACATGGGACAGGGGCTACGAGCAGTACTTC	CASSLTWDRGYEQYF
-	TRBV18	TRBD1	TRBJ2-5	TGTGCCAGCTCACCAAGGCAGGGGGAAGAGACCCAGTACTTC	CASSPRQGEETQYF
-	TRBV15	TRBD1	TRBJ2-5	TGTGCCACCAGCATAGGGGGCATACAAGAGACCCAGTACTTC	CATSIGGIQETQYF
-	TRBV6-4	-	TRBJ2-7	TGTGCCGGAACACTGACTTCCTACGAGCAGTACTTC	CAGTLTSYEQYF
-	TRBV6-6	TRBD2	TRBJ2-3	TGTGCCAGCAGCTCAATAGCGGGGGCCCTAGGTACGCAGTATTTT	CASSSIAGALGTQYF
-	TRBV30	TRBD1	TRBJ2-7	TGTGCCTGGACTAACCGGGACAGGGGCTACGAGCAGTACTTC	CAWTNRDRGYEQYF
-	TRBV19	-	TRBJ1-1	TGTGCCAGTGGCTCGGGTCAGCTGAACACTGAAGCTTTCTTT	CASGSGQLNTEAFF
once	TRBV7-3	-	TRBJ2-1	TGTGCCAGCAGCGGATACAGGGTGGCTAGTTCCCATGAGCAGTTCTTC	CASSGYRVASSHEQFF
-	TRBV30	-	TRBJ1-4	TGTGCCTTCGCCCGGGGGGTAGGCGGTGAAAAACTGTTTTTT	CAFARGVGGEKLFF
-	TRBV7-2	-	TRBJ1-5	TGTGCCAGCAGCTACAGGGGCAATCAGCCCCAGCATTTT	CASSYRGNQPQHF
-	TRBV30	-	TRBJ1-5	TGTGCCTGGAGTATCCGGCCCGGGCAGCCCCAGCATTTT	CAWSIRPGQPQHF
-	TRBV4-3	TRBD2	TRBJ2-1	TGCGCCAGCAGCCAAGGAGCGGGAAGGTCCTACAATGAGCAGTTCTTC	CASSQGAGRSYNEQFF
-	TRBV18	-	TRBJ2-7	TGTGCCAGCTCACCAGCCTTTGTTCAGATATACTACGAGCAGTACTTC	CASSPAFVQIYYEQYF
-	TRBV6-5	TRBD1	TRBJ2-4	TGTGCCAGCCGGACCGGGACAGGAGCCAAAAACATTCAGTACTTC	CASRTGTGAKNIQYF
-	TRBV10-3	TRBD2	TRBJ2-1	TGTGCCATCAGCCCGACGACTAGCGGGAGACGGGTTGAGCAGTTCTTC	CAISPTTSGRRVEQFF
-	TRBV28	-	TRBJ1-5	TGTGCCAGCAGGGGAGGGGGAGGACAGCCCCAGCATTTT	CASRGGGGQPQHF
-	TRBV10-3	TRBD2	TRBJ2-3	TGTGCCATCAGTGCTCAGACTAGCGGTTCCACAGATACGCAGTATTTT	CAISAQTSGSTDTQYF
-	TRBV7-2	-	TRBJ2-6	TGTGCCAGCAGGAGGGGCGGGGCTGAAGGGGCCAACGTCCTGACTTTC	CASRRGGAEGANVLTF
-	TRBV7-9	TRBD2	TRBJ2-1	TGTGCCAGCAGCCCAGAGGTCGGGACTAGCATCTACAATGAGCAGTTCTTC	CASSPEVGTSIYNEQFF
-	TRBV5-4	TRBD2	TRBJ2-2	TGTGCCAGCAGCTTGGGACTAGCGGGGGGGATTGACACCGGGGAGCTGTTTTTT	CASSLGLAGGIDTGELFF
-	TRBV7-3	-	TRBJ2-5	TGTGCCAGCAGCTCCTCGACTAGTGAGACCCAGTACTTC	CASSSSTSETQYF
-	TRBV11-2	-	TRBJ2-7	TGTGCCAGCAGCTTACAGGGACTCTACAAATACGAGCAGTACTTC	CASSLQGLYKYEQYF